The 15 T cell receptor beta chains listed next were all sequenced from one sample in a study of OX40 agonist ivuxolimab in advanced cancers. Profiled with immunoSEQ multiplex PCR; TCRdb holds only in-frame clones, not every one. The sample holds approximately 69,000 clones, more than 70% seen once. This specimen consisted of CD4+ or CD8+ T cells sorted from blood, obtained in a trial of the OX40 agonist ivuxolimab. The receptors derive from an adult with an advanced solid tumor such as melanoma, head and neck, liver or kidney cancer.

The chain couples TRBV7-9 to TRBJ1-4, with TRBD1 matching over 8 bases. The V gene's germline CDR1 is SEHNR and CDR2 FQNEAQ (reference sequence). CDR3 length: 14 residues. J was trimmed by 8 bases and V by 3 bases; bases with no gene match: 5. CDR3 DNA sequence: TGTGCCAGCAGCTTTTCAGGGGGCAGGGAAAAACTGTTTTTT. Protein: CASSFSGGREKLFF.

The chain carries TRBV7-9 and TRBJ2-2; D is perhaps TRBD1 or TRBD2 (5 bases each). Deletions cut 3 bases from V and 7 bases from J, with 21 bases between. The CDR3 extends over 17 amino acids. Germline lookup yields CDR1 SEHNR and CDR2 FQNEAQ (reference sequence). Here the CDR3 reads CASSLVAAGRIVGELFF. The CDR3 bases are TGTGCCAGCAGCTTGGTCGCGGCAGGGAGAATTGTCGGGGAGCTGTTTTTT. Combining the CDR3 with reference TRBV7-9 and TRBJ2-2 gives the whole variable domain DTGVSQNPRHKITKRGQNVTFRCDPISEHNRLYWYRQTLGQGPEFLTYFQNEAQLEKSRLLSDRFSAERPKGSFSTLEIQRTEQGDSAMYLCASSLVAAGRIVGELFFGEGSRLTVL.

There are a few counts of this clone. The gene calls are TRBV29-1 and TRBJ2-1, with 9 positions matching TRBD1. Germline values: CDR1 SQVTM, CDR2 ANQGSEA. V lost 7 bases, J lost 9 bases, and 13 bases stayed unmatched. The CDR3 has 14 residues. The CDR3 nucleotides read TGCAGCGCCCAGGGCAGGGGGGGACAGGGTGAGCAGTTCTTC. Protein sequence: CSAQGRGGQGEQFF.

The chain combines TRBV28 with TRBJ1-5; TRBD1 matches at 9 bases. Germline CDR1 and CDR2: MDHEN and SYDVKM. CDR3 length: 14 amino acids. The trim removed 5 bases at V and 6 bases at J, leaving 5 bases unmatched. CDR3 region: CASSRTGGGQPQHF. The CDR3 nucleotides are TGTGCCAGCAGTCGAACAGGGGGCGGTCAGCCCCAGCATTTT.

The V and J genes are TRBV18 and TRBJ2-2, with a tentative D call TRBD2 (6 bases). V was cut by 6 bases and J by 0 bases, with 11 bases left in between. This CDR3 has 15 residues. Germline V CDR1 and CDR2: KGHSH, LQKENI. CDR3 sequence (DNA): TGTGCCAGCTCCCCGGGACTTACGAACACCGGGGAGCTGTTTTTT. Translation gives CASSPGLTNTGELFF.

The rearrangement links TRBV4-2 to TRBJ2-5, with 8 nucleotides matching TRBD2. V shed 0 bases and J 5 bases; nucleotides not matched to a gene: 5. Germline loops: CDR1 LGHNA, CDR2 YNFKEQ. The CDR3 sequence is 15 residues long. CDR3 protein: CASSQDRRGVETQYF. The CDR3, as DNA: TGTGCCAGCAGCCAAGACAGGCGGGGGGTGGAGACCCAGTACTTC.

The chain has TRBV6-6 and TRBJ1-4, with D uncertain. V lost 8 bases and J 7 bases, leaving 23 bases between the germline ends. CDR1 MNHNY and CDR2 SVGAGI come from the germline V gene (reference sequence). This CDR3 has 16 amino acids. Here the CDR3 DNA reads TGTGCCAGCGGGCCAAATAACGGCCCAACGAGTGAAAAACTGTTTTTT. Protein product: CASGPNNGPTSEKLFF.

This sequence joins TRBV5-1 and TRBJ2-1, with no clear D. Per germline, CDR1 SGHRS and CDR2 YFSETQ. The CDR3 spans 13 residues. V lost 2 bases, J lost 3 bases, and 6 bases lay in between. CDR3 coding DNA: TGCGCCAGCAGCTTTGACGGCTACAATGAGCAGTTCTTC. This gives the protein CASSFDGYNEQFF.

V usage is TRBV7-2 and J usage is TRBJ2-5; 13 bases map to TRBD2. There are 17 residues in the CDR3. From germline, CDR1 is SGHTA and CDR2 FQGNSA. The V and J ends lost 5 bases and 6 bases, in that order; junction bases with no gene match: 12. Written as DNA, the CDR3 is TGTGCCAGCAGCAAACCAGACCGACTAGCGGGAGGTCAGACCCAGTACTTC. Translating it yields CASSKPDRLAGGQTQYF.

The chain joins TRBV5-1 to TRBJ1-2; D not certain. Germline V gene lookup returns CDR1 SGHRS and CDR2 YFSETQ. Trimming left V 0 bases short and J 3 bases short, with 9 bases between. This CDR3 spans 14 amino acids. The CDR3 DNA reads as TGCGCCAGCAGCTTGGGGGGAAAGGACTATGGCTACACCTTC. As protein: CASSLGGKDYGYTF.

CDR3 loop: CASSLVGVNEQFF. The CDR3 DNA reads TGTGCCAGCAGCTTAGTAGGGGTCAATGAGCAGTTCTTC. The chain has TRBV11-3 and TRBJ2-1; possibly TRBD1 for D (5 bases). V dropped 1 base and J dropped 6 bases, with 7 bases sitting between them. CDR3 length equals 13 residues. Germline V gene sequence: CDR1 SGHNT, CDR2 YENEEA. Complete variable domain (other parts from reference TRBV11-3 and TRBJ2-1): EAGVVQSPRYKIIEKKQPVAFWCNPISGHNTLYWYLQNLGQGPELLIRYENEEAVDDSQLPKDRFSAERLKGVDSTLKIQPAELGDSAVYLCASSLVGVNEQFFGPGTRLTVL.

Worth noting for this clone: Other DNA sequences of this sample code for an identical CDR3. The V call is TRBV11-2, the J call TRBJ1-2; D is ambiguous. This CDR3 has 14 residues. The V and J ends lost 0 bases and 4 bases respectively, with 9 bases between them. Germline V gene sequence: CDR1 SGHAT, CDR2 FQNNGV. CDR3 amino acids: CASSLDLRLYGYTF. Here the CDR3 DNA reads TGTGCCAGCAGCTTAGATCTGCGACTCTATGGCTACACCTTC.

The V gene is TRBV19, the J gene TRBJ2-3; 8 nucleotides agree with TRBD1. After removal of 10 bases from V and 4 bases from J, the junction contained 10 bases not matched to a gene. In germline, CDR1 is LNHDA, CDR2 SQIVND (reference sequence). There are 14 residues in the CDR3. In DNA, the CDR3 is TGTGCCACCAAAGACAGGGGAGTCTCAGATACGCAGTATTTT. Its translation is CATKDRGVSDTQYF.

The V call is TRBV7-9, the J call TRBJ2-5; 12 nucleotides align to TRBD2. Losses at the gene ends were 4 bases for V and 0 bases for J; bases not matched to a gene: 12. This CDR3 has 19 amino acids. Germline CDR1 SEHNR, CDR2 FQNEAQ (reference sequence). The CDR3 spells CASSWPGASGRGYQETQYF. CDR3 sequence (DNA): TGTGCCAGCAGCTGGCCGGGGGCTAGCGGGAGGGGCTACCAAGAGACCCAGTACTTC. The full variable domain, completed using reference TRBV7-9 and TRBJ2-5, is DTGVSQNPRHKITKRGQNVTFRCDPISEHNRLYWYRQTLGQGPEFLTYFQNEAQLEKSRLLSDRFSAERPKGSFSTLEIQRTEQGDSAMYLCASSWPGASGRGYQETQYFGPGTRLLVL.

The chain combines TRBV6-6 with TRBJ1-2; no definite D call. CDR3 length: 14 amino acids. V was cut by 5 bases and J by 4 bases, with 14 bases left in between. Germline assignment: CDR1 MNHNY and CDR2 SVGAGI (reference sequence). As DNA, the CDR3 is TGTGCCAGCAGTGCCACGGAGGGCGGCTATGGCTACACCTTC. Translation: CASSATEGGYGYTF.